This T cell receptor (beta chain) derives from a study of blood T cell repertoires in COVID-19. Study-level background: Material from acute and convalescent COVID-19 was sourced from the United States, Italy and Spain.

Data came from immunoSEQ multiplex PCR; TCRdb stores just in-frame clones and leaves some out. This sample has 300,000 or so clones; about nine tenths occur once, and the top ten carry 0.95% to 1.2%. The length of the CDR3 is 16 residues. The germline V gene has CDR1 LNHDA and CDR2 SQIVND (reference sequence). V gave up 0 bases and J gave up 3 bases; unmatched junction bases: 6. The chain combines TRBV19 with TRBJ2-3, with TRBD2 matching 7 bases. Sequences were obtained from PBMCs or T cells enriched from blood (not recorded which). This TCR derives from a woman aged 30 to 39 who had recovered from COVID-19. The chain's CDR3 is CASSIDRAGRTDTQYF. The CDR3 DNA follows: TGTGCCAGTAGTATAGATCGAGCGGGAAGAACAGATACGCAGTATTTT.